This T cell receptor (beta chain) was observed in a study of regulatory T cells in long-lasting Graves disease. This clonotype occurred many times. Its antigen is still unknown. Arm-PCR of CDR3 regions and iRepertoire HTBI primers were the basis on which TCR beta libraries were built. Each CDR3 protein gets one entry after TCRdb re-called the multiplex PCR reads with MiXCR. The table has 350,000 to 550,000 distinct CDR3 sequences, 14% seen once. Time point specified: newly diagnosed GD, antithyroid drugs for less than 3 months. PBMC-extracted RNA yielded the TCR library. Criteria from the American Thyroid Association guidelines were applied to diagnose Graves' disease. EDTA tubes were used for drawing about 9 milliliters of peripheral blood. Germline-derived CDR1 and CDR2 are MNHEY and SVGAGI. Trimming took off 1 base at V and 2 bases at J, with 11 bases between the two ends. The CDR3 loop spans 15 amino acids.

Study-wide results and caveats: Persistent disease exhibited a predilection for TRBV28, TRBJ1-2 and TRBJ2-5. Sharing of public clonotypes was greater in persistent patients (over 2,500) than in new patients (fewer than 1,000).

This sample also belongs to another study, concerning T cells in Graves' hyperthyroidism and ophthalmopathy.

The gene calls are TRBV6-5 and TRBJ2-5; D call uncertain. Sequenced material: peripheral blood mononuclear cells (PBMCs), taken at new diagnosis, from a patient treated with antithyroid drugs. This receptor was identified in a woman in her forties or fifties with Graves disease. CDR3 sequence (DNA): TGTGCCAGCAGTTACTATCTGGGCAGACAAGAGACCCAGTACTTC. It codes for CASSYYLGRQETQYF.